Given below is one TCR beta chain in context. The antigen remains unidentified. This specimen belongs to a study of T-cell reconstitution after alpha-beta-depleted transplantation in children. Study conclusions and caveats: Some patients' high day-60 TCRbeta diversity was traced to surviving recipient T cells and thymic progenitors. Fresh T-cell production supplied most of the T-cell counts and diversity seen one year after transplant. Several hundred expanded graft clones reportedly were the source of alpha-beta T cells about two months after transplant.

Unique molecular identifiers were used in preparing the TCRbeta library. Each CDR3 protein gets one entry after TCRdb re-called the PCR reads with MiXCR. The sample records a few hundred thousand distinct CDR3 sequences, 25% to 30% being singletons. The CDR3 is made up of 16 amino acids. Germline V gene data show CDR1 as SGHDT and CDR2 as YYEEEE. Trimming took off 4 bases at V and 2 bases at J, with 18 bases between the two ends. Sequencing was performed on PBMCs, taken before TCRalphabeta/CD19-depleted stem cell transplant. The TCR originated in a boy younger than two with Wiskott-Aldrich syndrome, due to receive a stem cell transplant. The chain links TRBV5-6 to TRBJ2-5; D may correspond to TRBD1 or TRBD2 (5 bases each). As DNA, the CDR3 is TGTGCCAGCAGCGTAGTTGGGGGATCGTTTCAAGAGACCCAGTACTTC. As protein: CASSVVGGSFQETQYF.